This T cell receptor (beta chain) originates from a study of blood T cell repertoires in COVID-19 (dated by TCRdb to about 2020). Study-wide context: The collaborator samples originated in the United States, Italy and Spain and spanned the acute and convalescent phases of COVID-19. The prospective study material was composed of cDNA or gDNA derived from T cells, B-cell-depleted T cells, or PBMCs. The dataset comprised deeply sampled blood TCRbeta repertoires from subjects exposed to, actively infected with, or recovered from COVID-19. The repertoires were made available in a free public database intended to serve as a resource for research on the immune response to SARS-CoV-2. The samples were drawn from two sources: the first 160 participants of the ongoing ImmuneRACE study, and 1,000 to 1,500 subjects contributed by 6 global collaborators. The sample metadata nearly always contained a de-identified subject ID, COVID-19 status, age in years and sex. Where HLA class I and class II types were available, the types were taken from metadata supplied by the sample provider, not from assay-based typing. Study-level results and caveats: The quantity of clinical and demographic metadata differed by source and by participant and was supplied without curation.

Enrolling through a virtual design, the prospective study's participants ranged in age from roughly 18 to 90 years and lived across some 22 United States geographic areas. In the prospective study, cohorts were assigned on the basis of participant-reported clinical history obtained from a screening survey and a study questionnaire. Each participant in the prospective study had whole blood, serum and a nasopharyngeal or oropharyngeal swab collected by mobile phlebotomists. Additional blood draws and questionnaires over an approximately two-month period could optionally be provided by prospective study participants. Prospective study blood samples were shipped either frozen or at room temperature before DNA extraction. TCRbeta CDR3 regions were amplified from genomic DNA by means of the immunoSEQ Assay, a bias-controlled multiplex PCR. Regarding the original processing steps: Nucleated cell counts per sample were estimated from amplification of reference gene primers within the assay. To quantify the absolute abundance of each unique TCRbeta CDR3 rearrangement, sequence reads were collapsed and filtered. For each sample, productive Simpson clonality was calculated by taking the square root of Simpson's diversity index across productive rearrangements. As stored in TCRdb, this immuneACCESS dataset retains in-frame rearrangements with V and J assigned. A fraction of the clones does not appear; measured against another copy, unresolved V genes explain less than half of the discrepancy, and the remainder lacks a known reason. V, J and clone size reflect that table, while D and trimming were determined from the DNA. Here the sample has 400,000 or so clones; roughly 86% occur a single time. The ten largest clones represent roughly 2% of the sample.

CDR1 and CDR2 (LGHDT, YNNKEL) derive from the germline V gene (reference sequence). The CDR3 contains 14 residues, cysteine and phenylalanine counted. The CDR3 DNA has 42 bases and is translated from base 1. V is reduced by 2 bases and J by 1 base, leaving a spacing of 9 bases between them. This clone was detected once. Its antigen remains undetermined. No base quality information exists; no much larger clone differs at one position. The chain uses TRBV3-1 (or the pseudogene TRBV3-2) and TRBJ2-7; the D region possibly corresponds to TRBD2 (6 bases align). The sequence was collected from a woman aged 40 to 50 with acute COVID-19. Sequenced sample: PBMCs or T cells enriched from blood (not recorded which). This receptor has the CDR3 CASSQSRGSYEQYF. The bases read TGTGCCAGCAGCCAAAGCCGGGGGTCCTACGAGCAGTACTTC.